The 23 T cell receptor beta chains given below trace back to one sample, sequenced in a study of PD-1 blockade in classical Hodgkin lymphoma. Sequencing was performed with immunoSEQ multiplex PCR; in TCRdb, only in-frame clones are kept and a portion is missing. The sample comprises tens of thousands of clones, 85% to 90% of which are singletons, and about 0.24% rests with the top ten. Sample time point: newly diagnosed, previously untreated cHL patient sample. Thawed PBMCs underwent magnetic negative selection to yield purified CD4+ T cells. The sample was CD4+ T cells from blood. These receptors originate from a human donor with classical Hodgkin lymphoma.

The V and J genes are TRBV6-1 and TRBJ1-5; 7 bases align to TRBD1. J was trimmed by 0 bases and V by 1 base; bases with no gene match: 6. Germline V gives CDR1 MNHNS, CDR2 SASEGT. This CDR3 has 17 residues. DNA of the CDR3: TGTGCCAGCAGTGAAGGGACAGGTGGCTATAGCAATCAGCCCCAGCATTTT. Amino acids: CASSEGTGGYSNQPQHF.

The V and J genes are TRBV6-1 and TRBJ1-1, with a possible D match to TRBD1 (6 bases). The CDR3 loop spans 17 amino acids. The germline V and J ends were trimmed by 3 bases and 5 bases, with 22 bases remaining between them. Per germline, CDR1 MNHNS and CDR2 SASEGT. DNA of the CDR3: TGTGCCAGCAGTGAGAGGGGGACCAGTTCTATTAGGACTGAAGCTTTCTTT. This sequence encodes CASSERGTSSIRTEAFF.

The rearrangement joins TRBV10-2 to TRBJ2-1; 8 nucleotides align to TRBD2. Germline values: CDR1 WSHSY, CDR2 SAAADI. Trimming at V came to 10 bases and at J to 4 bases, leaving 9 bases not matched to a gene. CDR3 length: 14 amino acids. CDR3 loop: CATLGAGVYNEQFF. The CDR3 DNA reads as TGCGCCACACTGGGAGCGGGGGTATACAATGAGCAGTTCTTC.

The chain recombines TRBV25-1 with TRBJ2-5; 9 positions agree with TRBD2. V was pared by 5 bases and J by 5 bases, with 6 bases of the junction left unmatched. In germline, CDR1 is MGHDK, CDR2 SYGVNS. The CDR3 consists of 14 residues. The CDR3 protein is CASSPAGGRETQYF. The CDR3 DNA follows: TGTGCCAGCAGTCCCGCGGGGGGGCGGGAGACCCAGTACTTC.

The V gene is TRBV5-6, the J gene TRBJ2-5, with D possibly being TRBD2 (6 bases). CDR3 length equals 15 residues. Trimming took off 2 bases at V and 5 bases at J, with 16 bases between the two ends. Germline CDR1 and CDR2: SGHDT and YYEEEE. The CDR3: CASSLRRDRLETQYF. In DNA form, the CDR3 reads TGTGCCAGCAGCTTAAGGCGGGATAGGTTGGAGACCCAGTACTTC.

The CDR3 loop is CASRPTGANTIYF. For the CDR3, the DNA is TGTGCCAGTCGCCCGACGGGGGCGAACACCATATATTTT. The chain links TRBV19 to TRBJ1-3; maybe TRBD1 (6 bases). The CDR3 spans 13 residues. The V and J ends lost 8 bases and 7 bases respectively, with 15 bases between them. From germline, CDR1 is LNHDA and CDR2 SQIVND (reference sequence).

V and J are TRBV5-8 and TRBJ2-7; TRBD2 agrees at 13 bases. The CDR3 is 15 residues long. Germline values: CDR1 SGHTS, CDR2 YDEGEE. The J segment lost 2 bases and the V segment lost 2 bases, leaving 1 base of the junction unmatched. The CDR3 sequence: CASSLTSGRAYEQYF. As DNA, the CDR3 is TGTGCCAGCAGCTTAACTAGCGGGAGGGCCTACGAGCAGTACTTC.

This chain joins TRBV5-1 and TRBJ2-5; D is possibly TRBD2 (5 bases). CDR1 is SGHRS, CDR2 YFSETQ, per germline. Trimming took off 4 bases at V and 5 bases at J, with 15 bases between the two ends. This CDR3 is built from 14 residues. CDR3 sequence (DNA): TGCGCCAGCAGCCCGGCCTTCGGGGTGGAGACCCAGTACTTC. Protein: CASSPAFGVETQYF.

This chain connects TRBV19 to TRBJ1-4; D is unresolved. The CDR3 sequence is 13 residues long. CDR1 is LNHDA and CDR2 is SQIVND in the germline V gene (reference sequence). Trimming removed 6 bases from V and 6 bases from J, with 11 bases in between. CDR3 residues: CASRPGSYEKLFF. The CDR3 bases are TGTGCCAGTAGGCCCGGATCATATGAAAAACTGTTTTTT.

V gene TRBV30 combines with J gene TRBJ1-1; D call uncertain. In germline, CDR1 is GTSNPN, CDR2 SVGIG (reference sequence). The CDR3 contains 13 residues. The germline V and J ends were trimmed by 2 bases and 1 base, with 8 bases remaining between them. The CDR3 sequence: CAWSRRQNTEAFF. As DNA, the CDR3 is TGTGCCTGGAGTCGCAGACAGAACACTGAAGCTTTCTTT.

With respect to this clone: The junction departs from the called germline gene at one end, perhaps through a read error. The chain couples TRBV7-7 to TRBJ2-2; 7 nucleotides match TRBD1. The CDR3 length is 15 residues. CDR1 SSHAT and CDR2 FNYEAQ come from the germline V gene (reference sequence). The CDR3 bases are TGTGCTAGCAGCCGAGGGGACAGAAGAACCGGGGAGCTGTTTTTT. This translates into CASSRGDRRTGELFF.

The V call is TRBV6-5, the J call TRBJ1-6; D unresolved. Trimming took 1 base from V and 10 from J, leaving 11 bases between them. Germline-derived CDR1 and CDR2 are MNHEY and SVGAGI. This CDR3 comprises 14 residues. The CDR3 bases are TGTGCCAGCAGTTACTTGAGCCCGGGGTCACCCCTCCACTTT. Translating it yields CASSYLSPGSPLHF.

The chain links TRBV4-3 to TRBJ2-1; TRBD1 matches 9 bases. The ends lost 1 base at V and 8 bases at J; junction bases unmatched: 6. The CDR3 totals 15 residues. Germline CDR1 reads LGHNA; CDR2 reads YSLEER. CDR3 loop: CASSQGQGDEDEQFF. CDR3 DNA sequence: TGCGCCAGCAGCCAAGGACAGGGGGATGAAGATGAGCAGTTCTTC.

J is TRBJ2-2 and V is TRBV5-1; 10 bases are shared with TRBD1. The CDR3 runs to 15 residues. V dropped 4 bases and J dropped 2; count of bases not matched to a gene: 2. Germline CDR1 reads SGHRS; CDR2 reads YFSETQ. The CDR3 coding sequence is TGCGCCAGCAGCCTGACAGGGGGCAACACCGGGGAGCTGTTTTTT. Encoded protein: CASSLTGGNTGELFF.

This rearrangement joins TRBV5-4 to TRBJ1-1; D not certain. Germline CDR1 SGHNT, CDR2 YYREEE (reference sequence). The CDR3 contains 12 residues. The germline V and J ends were trimmed by 0 bases and 10 bases, with 10 bases remaining between them. The DNA of the CDR3 is TGTGCCAGCAGCTTGGATGGGAGAGGAGCTTTCTTT. This encodes CASSLDGRGAFF.

The chain links TRBV6-5 to TRBJ1-3; D might be TRBD1 (5 bases). Trimming removed 6 bases at V and 4 bases at J, with 16 bases between. This CDR3 has 15 residues. The germline CDR1 and CDR2 sequences are MNHEY and SVGAGI. In DNA, the CDR3 is TGTGCCAGCAGACTGACAGTAAACTCGGGAAACACCATATATTTT. This sequence encodes CASRLTVNSGNTIYF.

The chain couples TRBV12-5 to TRBJ1-3; 7 bases match TRBD1. After removal of 4 bases from V and 0 bases from J, the junction contained 18 bases not matched to a gene. The CDR3 extends over 20 amino acids. Germline V CDR1 and CDR2: LGHNT, FRNRAP. CDR3 DNA sequence: TGTGCTAGTGGTTGGTCCGGGACAGCTGGGACCTTGGACTCTGGAAACACCATATATTTT. Protein: CASGWSGTAGTLDSGNTIYF. The full variable domain, in which reference TRBV12-5 and TRBJ1-3 provide the parts outside the CDR3, is DARVTQTPRHKVTEMGQEVTMRCQPILGHNTVFWYRQTMMQGLELLAYFRNRAPLDDSGMPKDRFSAEMPDATLATLKIQPSEPRDSAVYFCASGWSGTAGTLDSGNTIYFGEGSWLTVV.

The rearrangement joins TRBV30 to TRBJ1-1, with D perhaps TRBD1 (5 bases). Germline assignment: CDR1 GTSNPN and CDR2 SVGIG (reference sequence). The CDR3 extends over 14 amino acids. V lost 3 bases and J lost 0, with 11 bases in between. DNA of the CDR3: TGTGCCTGGAGGCGGGGCGGGCTGAACACTGAAGCTTTCTTT. Encoded protein: CAWRRGGLNTEAFF.

CDR3 nucleotide sequence: TGCGCCAGCAGCCAAGACACAGGGGGCGCCAGGGGCTACACCTTC. Its protein is CASSQDTGGARGYTF. V and J are TRBV4-3 and TRBJ1-2; TRBD1 matches 9 bases. V shed 0 bases and J 8 bases; nucleotides not matched to a gene: 7. Germline V gene data show CDR1 as LGHNA and CDR2 as YSLEER. This CDR3 contains 15 residues.

V usage is TRBV6-1 and J usage is TRBJ1-6; D is unresolved. Germline V gene sequence: CDR1 MNHNS, CDR2 SASEGT. Trimming took 4 bases from V and 10 from J, leaving 17 bases between them. CDR3 length: 15 amino acids. The CDR3 region has the DNA TGTGCCAGCAGTGGCCAGGTTTCGGCGTACTCACCCCTCCACTTT. Protein product: CASSGQVSAYSPLHF.

The gene calls are TRBV6-5 and TRBJ1-1; no clear D gene. CDR3 length: 16 amino acids. V was cut by 0 bases and J by 2 bases, with 13 bases left in between. Germline CDR1 reads MNHEY; CDR2 reads SVGAGI. The CDR3 sequence: CASSYSSVRPNTEAFF. In nucleotides, the CDR3 is TGTGCCAGCAGTTACTCGAGCGTCAGGCCCAACACTGAAGCTTTCTTT.

CDR3 sequence reads: CASIGQGDYEQYF. The CDR3 coding sequence is TGTGCCAGTATTGGTCAGGGAGACTACGAGCAGTACTTC. V is TRBV19 and J is TRBJ2-7; tentatively, D is TRBD1 or TRBD2 (5 bases each). CDR1 and CDR2 from the germline V gene are LNHDA and SQIVND (reference sequence). The CDR3 is 13 residues long. V lost 7 bases to trimming and J lost 3 bases, with 13 bases between them.

This clone was detected once. The rearrangement joins TRBV11-3 to TRBJ2-5, with D possibly TRBD2 on 6 matching bases. The better agreement between TRBJ2-7 and the DNA end casts doubt on the J call. Germline assignment: CDR1 SGHNT and CDR2 YENEEA. The CDR3 has 13 residues. The CDR3 DNA reads TGTGCCAGCAGCTTAGTAGCGGACTACGAGCAGTACTTC. Translating gives CASSLVADYEQYF.